These T cell receptor gamma chains were read from a single sample in a study of Vδ1+ human thymocytes. TCRdb used CATT to re-call clones from the multiplex PCR reads. This table holds approximately 25,000 gamma-chain clones, about a fifth found once. Input material: Vdelta1+ gamma-delta thymocytes from the thymus. All receptors derive from a boy under three years old who had congenital heart surgery. Both conserved end residues are part of each CDR3. Only some rows state a clone size, as once, few, many or a class for expanded clones.

>TRGV9|few|TRGJ1/TRGJ2
TGTGCCTTGTGGGAGTCAATTTATTATAAGAAACTCTTT
CALWESIYYKKLF
>TRGV5|.|TRGJP2
TGTGCCACCTGGGACAGAGACCGCTTTAGTAGTGATTGGATCAAGACGTTT
CATWDRDRFSSDWIKTF
>TRGV5|.|TRGJP2
TGTGCCACCTGGGACAGGCGGGATTGGATCAAGACGTTT
CATWDRRDWIKTF
>TRGV4|few|TRGJ1/TRGJ2
TGTGCCACCTGGGATGGGCCGGGGAAGAAACTCTTT
CATWDGPGKKLF
>TRGV5|few|TRGJ1/TRGJ2
TGTGCCACCTGGGACATGCGCGAGAAACTCTTT
CATWDMREKLF
>TRGV4|.|TRGJP2
TGTGCCACCTGGGACCCCGTGTGGAGGATCAAGACGTTT
CATWDPVWRIKTF
>TRGV5|few|TRGJ1/TRGJ2
TGTGCCACCTGGAACAGAGGGGCTTATTATAAGAAACTCTTT
CATWNRGAYYKKLF
>TRGV9|few|TRGJ1/TRGJ2
TGTGCCTTGTGGGAGGTGCCGATTCTGAATTATAAGAAACTCTTT
CALWEVPILNYKKLF
>TRGV8|.|TRGJP1
TGTGCCACCTGGGATAGGGGGACTGGTTGGTTCAAGATATTT
CATWDRGTGWFKIF
>TRGV2|.|TRGJ1/TRGJ2
TGTGCCACCTGGGACGGGCTTTTGAGAGGGTATAAGAAACTCTTT
CATWDGLLRGYKKLF
>TRGV9|.|TRGJ1/TRGJ2
TGTGCCTTGTGGGAGGTTTCCCAGAAACCGAATTATTATAAGAAACTCTTT
CALWEVSQKPNYYKKLF
>TRGV2|.|TRGJ1/TRGJ2
TGTGCCACCTGGGACGGGCCAAGTCATCGTAAGAAACTCTTT
CATWDGPSHRKKLF
>TRGV4|.|TRGJ1/TRGJ2
TGTGCCACCTGGGATACCCTCGGGCCTGATTATTATAAGAAACTCTTT
CATWDTLGPDYYKKLF
>TRGV4|few|TRGJP2
TGTGCCACCTGGGATGTAAGTAGTGATTGGATCAAGACGTTT
CATWDVSSDWIKTF
>TRGV5|.|TRGJ1/TRGJ2
TGTGCCACCTGGGACAGGCAAGGGGGTCATAAGAAACTCTTT
CATWDRQGGHKKLF
>TRGV4|.|TRGJ1/TRGJ2
TGTGCCACCTGGGATGGGCGAGGCTGCGGTTATTATAAGAAACTCTTT
CATWDGRGCGYYKKLF
>TRGV5|few|TRGJ1/TRGJ2
TGTGCCACCTGGGACACCTATTATAAGAAACTCTTT
CATWDTYYKKLF
>TRGV9|.|TRGJ1/TRGJ2
TGTGCCTTGTGGGAGTTTTGTTATTATAAGAAACTCTTT
CALWEFCYYKKLF
>TRGV3|.|TRGJ1/TRGJ2
TGTGCCACCTGGGACAGGCTGGAGAATTATTATAAGAAACTCTTT
CATWDRLENYYKKLF
>TRGV2|few|TRGJ1/TRGJ2
TGTGCCACCTGGGACCAGCTACATAAGAAACTCTTT
CATWDQLHKKLF
>TRGV4|.|TRGJ1/TRGJ2
TGTGCCACCTGGGGGATGAAACCCAGGGGACCTTATAAGAAACTCTTT
CATWGMKPRGPYKKLF
>TRGV8|.|TRGJP1
TGTGCCACCTGGGATAGTCCCCTTGATACCACTGGTTGGTTCAAGATATTT
CATWDSPLDTTGWFKIF